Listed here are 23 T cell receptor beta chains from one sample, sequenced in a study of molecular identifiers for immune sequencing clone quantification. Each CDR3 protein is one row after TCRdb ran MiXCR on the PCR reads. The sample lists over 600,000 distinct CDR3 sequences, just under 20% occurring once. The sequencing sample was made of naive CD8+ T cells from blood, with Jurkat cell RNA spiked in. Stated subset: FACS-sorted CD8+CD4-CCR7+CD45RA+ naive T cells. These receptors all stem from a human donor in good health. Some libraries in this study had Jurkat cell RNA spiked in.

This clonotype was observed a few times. The CDR3 nucleotides read TGTGCCAGCACTACGGCCGGCTACGAGCAGTACTTC. This gives the protein CASTTAGYEQYF. The rearrangement joins TRBV6-2 or TRBV6-3 to TRBJ2-7; no definite D call. The germline V and J ends were trimmed by 7 bases and 3 bases, with 10 bases remaining between them. The V gene's germline CDR1 is MNHEY and CDR2 SVGEGT. This CDR3 contains 12 residues.

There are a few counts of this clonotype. CDR3 residues: CASSAGPAREQYF. In DNA, the CDR3 is TGTGCCAGCAGCGCAGGACCAGCACGCGAGCAGTACTTC. The chain joins TRBV7-9 to TRBJ2-7; D is undetermined. CDR1 and CDR2 (germline): SEHNR, FQNEAQ (reference sequence). The CDR3 is 13 amino acids. The V and J ends lost 5 bases and 6 bases respectively, with 14 bases between them.

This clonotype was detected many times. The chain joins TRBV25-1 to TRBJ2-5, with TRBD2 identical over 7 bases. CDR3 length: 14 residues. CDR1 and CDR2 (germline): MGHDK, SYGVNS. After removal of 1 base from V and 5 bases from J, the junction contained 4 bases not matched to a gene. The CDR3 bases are TGTGCCAGCAGTGAATGGGAGGGCCGCGAGACCCAGTACTTC. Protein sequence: CASSEWEGRETQYF.

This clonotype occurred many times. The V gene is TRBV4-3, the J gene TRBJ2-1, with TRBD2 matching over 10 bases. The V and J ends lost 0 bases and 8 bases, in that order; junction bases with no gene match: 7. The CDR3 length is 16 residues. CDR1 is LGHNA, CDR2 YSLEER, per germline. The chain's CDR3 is CASSQDRLAGEDEQFF. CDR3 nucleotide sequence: TGCGCCAGCAGCCAAGATAGGCTAGCGGGAGAGGATGAGCAGTTCTTC.

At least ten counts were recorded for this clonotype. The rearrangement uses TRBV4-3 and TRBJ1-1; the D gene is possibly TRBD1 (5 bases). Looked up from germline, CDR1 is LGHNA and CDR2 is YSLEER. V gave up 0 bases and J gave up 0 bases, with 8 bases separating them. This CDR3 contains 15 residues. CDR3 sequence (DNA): TGCGCCAGCAGCCAAGATTTCAGGGTGAACACTGAAGCTTTCTTT. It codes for CASSQDFRVNTEAFF.

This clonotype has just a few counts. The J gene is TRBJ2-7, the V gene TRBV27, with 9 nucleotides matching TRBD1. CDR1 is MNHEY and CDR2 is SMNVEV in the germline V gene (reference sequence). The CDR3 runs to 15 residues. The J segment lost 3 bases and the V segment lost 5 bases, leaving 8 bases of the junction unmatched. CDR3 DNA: TGTGCCAGCAGTACGACCTCGACAGGGGGCTACGAGCAGTACTTC. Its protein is CASSTTSTGGYEQYF.

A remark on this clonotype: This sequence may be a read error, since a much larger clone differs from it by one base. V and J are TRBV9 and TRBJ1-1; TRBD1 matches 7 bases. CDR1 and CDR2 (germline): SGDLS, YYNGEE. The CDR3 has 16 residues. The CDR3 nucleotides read TGTGCCAGCGGCGTAGGCCTGGACAGGAAGAACACTGAAGCTTTCTTT. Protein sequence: CASGVGLDRKNTEAFF.

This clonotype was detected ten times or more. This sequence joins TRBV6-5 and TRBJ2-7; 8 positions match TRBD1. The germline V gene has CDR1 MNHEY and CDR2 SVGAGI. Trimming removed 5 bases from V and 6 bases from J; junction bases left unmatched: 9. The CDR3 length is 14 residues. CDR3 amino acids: CASSTGTGIGEQYF. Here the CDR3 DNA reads TGTGCCAGCAGTACCGGGACAGGTATTGGCGAGCAGTACTTC.

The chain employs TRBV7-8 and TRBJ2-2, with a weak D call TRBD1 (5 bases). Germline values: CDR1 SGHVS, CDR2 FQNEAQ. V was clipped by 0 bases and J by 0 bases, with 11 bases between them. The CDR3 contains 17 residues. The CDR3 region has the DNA TGTGCCAGCAGCTTAGCGCGAGACAGAACGAACACCGGGGAGCTGTTTTTT. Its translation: CASSLARDRTNTGELFF.

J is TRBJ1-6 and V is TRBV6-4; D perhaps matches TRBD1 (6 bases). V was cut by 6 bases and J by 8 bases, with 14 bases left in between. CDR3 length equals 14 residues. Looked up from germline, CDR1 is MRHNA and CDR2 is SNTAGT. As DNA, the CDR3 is TGTGCCAGCAGAGGCACAGGGAGTGATTCACCCCTCCACTTT. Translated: CASRGTGSDSPLHF.

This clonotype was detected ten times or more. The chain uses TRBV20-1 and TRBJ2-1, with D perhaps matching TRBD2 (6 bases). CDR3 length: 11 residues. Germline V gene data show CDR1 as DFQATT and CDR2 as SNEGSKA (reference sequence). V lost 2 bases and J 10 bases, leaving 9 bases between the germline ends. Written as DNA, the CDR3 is TGCAGTGCTAGATACGCGGGAGAGCAGTTCTTC. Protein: CSARYAGEQFF.

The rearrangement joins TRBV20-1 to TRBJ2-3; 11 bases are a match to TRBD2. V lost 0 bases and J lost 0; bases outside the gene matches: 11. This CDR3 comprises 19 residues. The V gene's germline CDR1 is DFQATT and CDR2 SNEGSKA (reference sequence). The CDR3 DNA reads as TGCAGTGCTAGAGATTACCTAGCGGGGGGCCTAACTAGCACAGATACGCAGTATTTT. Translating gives CSARDYLAGGLTSTDTQYF.

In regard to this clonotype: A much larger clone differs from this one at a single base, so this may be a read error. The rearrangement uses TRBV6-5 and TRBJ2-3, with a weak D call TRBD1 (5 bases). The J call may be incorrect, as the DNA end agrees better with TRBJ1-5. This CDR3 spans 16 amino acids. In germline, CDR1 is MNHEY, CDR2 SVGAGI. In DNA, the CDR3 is TGTGCCAGCAGCCGTCCCCCAGGGCTCAAAAGAGATACGCAGCATTTT. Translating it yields CASSRPPGLKRDTQHF.

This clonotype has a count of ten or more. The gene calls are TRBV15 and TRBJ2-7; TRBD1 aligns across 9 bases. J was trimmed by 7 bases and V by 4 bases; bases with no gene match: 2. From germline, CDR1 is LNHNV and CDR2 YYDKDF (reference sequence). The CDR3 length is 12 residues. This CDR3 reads CATSTGQGEQYF. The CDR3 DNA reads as TGTGCCACCAGCACAGGACAGGGGGAGCAGTACTTC.

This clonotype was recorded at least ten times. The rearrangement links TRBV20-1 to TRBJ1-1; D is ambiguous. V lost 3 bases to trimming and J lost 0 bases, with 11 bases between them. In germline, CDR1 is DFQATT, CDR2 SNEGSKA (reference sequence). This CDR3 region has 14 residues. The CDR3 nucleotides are TGCAGTGCTAGGAGTTTTAAACTGAACACTGAAGCTTTCTTT. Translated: CSARSFKLNTEAFF.

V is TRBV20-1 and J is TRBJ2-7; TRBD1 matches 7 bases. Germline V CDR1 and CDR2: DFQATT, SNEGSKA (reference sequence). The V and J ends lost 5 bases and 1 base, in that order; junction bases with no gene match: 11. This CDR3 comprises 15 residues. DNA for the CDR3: TGCAGTGCTCCAAGTGACAGGGACATTTCCTACGAGCAGTACTTC. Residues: CSAPSDRDISYEQYF.

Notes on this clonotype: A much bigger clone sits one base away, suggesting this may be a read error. The CDR3 protein is CASSLDRGPSHEQYF. DNA of the CDR3: TGTGCCAGCAGCCTGGACAGGGGCCCCTCCCACGAGCAGTACTTC. V usage is TRBV7-9 and J usage is TRBJ2-7, with 9 bases fitting TRBD1. The length of the CDR3 is 15 residues. Germline V CDR1 and CDR2: SEHNR, FQNEAQ (reference sequence).

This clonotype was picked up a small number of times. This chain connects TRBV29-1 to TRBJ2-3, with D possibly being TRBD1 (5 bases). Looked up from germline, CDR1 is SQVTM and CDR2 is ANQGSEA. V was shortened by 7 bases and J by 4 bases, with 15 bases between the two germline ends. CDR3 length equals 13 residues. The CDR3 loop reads CSGSGPWADTQYF. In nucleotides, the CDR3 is TGCAGCGGATCAGGGCCCTGGGCAGATACGCAGTATTTT.

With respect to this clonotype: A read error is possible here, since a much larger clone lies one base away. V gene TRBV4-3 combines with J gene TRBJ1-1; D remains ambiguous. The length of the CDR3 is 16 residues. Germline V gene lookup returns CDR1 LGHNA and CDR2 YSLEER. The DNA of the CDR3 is TGCGCCAGCAGCCAAGATCTTTGGGGTGGGAGGACTGAAGTTTTCTTT. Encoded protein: CASSQDLWGGRTEVFF.

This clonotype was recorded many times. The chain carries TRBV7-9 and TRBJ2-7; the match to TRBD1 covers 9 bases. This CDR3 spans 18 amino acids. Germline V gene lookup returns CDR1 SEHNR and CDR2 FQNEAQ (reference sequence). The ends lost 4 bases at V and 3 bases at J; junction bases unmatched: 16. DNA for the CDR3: TGTGCCAGCAGCTCCACCACCACGGACAGGGGTCTTCTCTACGAGCAGTACTTC. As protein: CASSSTTTDRGLLYEQYF.

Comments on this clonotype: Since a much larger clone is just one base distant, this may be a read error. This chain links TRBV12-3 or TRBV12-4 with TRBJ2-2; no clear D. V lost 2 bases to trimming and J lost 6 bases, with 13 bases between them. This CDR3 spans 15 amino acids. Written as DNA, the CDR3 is TGTGCCAGCAGTTTAAGGCAGGTTAACGCCGGGGAGCTGTTTTTT. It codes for CASSLRQVNAGELFF.

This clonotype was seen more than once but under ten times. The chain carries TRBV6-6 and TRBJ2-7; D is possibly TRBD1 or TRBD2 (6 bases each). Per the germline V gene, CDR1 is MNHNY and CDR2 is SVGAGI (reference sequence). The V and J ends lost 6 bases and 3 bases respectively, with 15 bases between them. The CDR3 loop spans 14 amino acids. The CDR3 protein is CASSWGHGGYEQYF. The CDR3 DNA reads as TGTGCCAGCAGCTGGGGACACGGGGGCTACGAGCAGTACTTC.

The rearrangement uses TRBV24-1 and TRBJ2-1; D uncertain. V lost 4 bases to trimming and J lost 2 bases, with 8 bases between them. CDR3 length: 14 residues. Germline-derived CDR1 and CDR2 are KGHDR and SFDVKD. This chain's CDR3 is CATSERTPYNEQFF. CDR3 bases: TGTGCCACCAGTGAACGGACCCCCTACAATGAGCAGTTCTTC.